The T cell receptor beta chain described here comes from a study of T cells in localized non-small cell lung cancer. Produced via immunoSEQ multiplex PCR; TCRdb's table is partial and in-frame only. The profile covers 35,000 to 50,000 clones, with roughly 86% appearing a single time and 6.4% taken by the ten largest. V was clipped by 5 bases and J by 6 bases; unmatched bases: 5. Germline V gene lookup returns CDR1 SGHAT and CDR2 FQNNGV. The CDR3 loop spans 13 amino acids. This clone was recorded once. Antigen unknown. Study results and limitations: Because sequencing included only one region (of the tumor), heterogeneity remains possible.

The chain recombines TRBV11-2 with TRBJ1-1; 8 positions match TRBD1. Specimen: peripheral blood, collected before any cancer treatment. This receptor was taken from a man between 40 and 75 years old with stage I lung adenocarcinoma. The CDR3 is CASSILQGAEAFF. The DNA for the CDR3 is TGTGCCAGCAGCATACTACAGGGGGCTGAAGCTTTCTTT.